Listed below are T cell receptor beta chains from one sample, sequenced in a study of beta chain features in type 1 diabetes. Generated by immunoSEQ multiplex PCR, the TCRdb table keeps only in-frame clones and is missing some. This sample has under 500,000 clones, with 25% to 35% found just once. Sequencing was performed on naive CD4+ T cells from blood. The receptor source for this set is a man younger than 30 in good health. Each CDR3 is given with its conserved first and last residue. D genes are given only for firm matches. A row's size may be missing; if present it is once, few, many or a size class.

D | size | J | V | DNA | CDR3
TRBD2 | few | TRBJ2-2 | TRBV2 | TGTGCCAGCAGTGAAAATAGTAGCGGGAGTGTACGCACCGGGGAGCTGTTTTTT | CASSENSSGSVRTGELFF
NA | NA | TRBJ1-1 | TRBV11-3 | TGTGCCAGCAGCTTTTCAGGTTCGAACACTGAAGCTTTCTTT | CASSFSGSNTEAFF
NA | few | TRBJ2-2 | TRBV19 | TGTGCCAGCGGCTACACCGGGGAGCTGTTTTTT | CASGYTGELFF
TRBD2 | NA | TRBJ2-2 | TRBV29-1 | TGCAGCGTACGCGGGAGGGCCGGTGGCGGGGAGCTGTTTTTT | CSVRGRAGGGELFF
TRBD2 | NA | TRBJ2-1 | TRBV6-5 | TGTGCCAGCAGACAAGCGGGAGGGCCTTACAATGAGCAGTTCTTC | CASRQAGGPYNEQFF
NA | few | TRBJ2-4 | TRBV6-6 | TGTGCCAGCATGCGACAGGTGGGGGCCAAAAACATTCAGTACTTC | CASMRQVGAKNIQYF
TRBD2 | NA | TRBJ2-7 | TRBV29-1 | TGCAGCGTTGTGCCAGCGGGGAGGTACGAGCAGTACTTC | CSVVPAGRYEQYF
NA | NA | TRBJ2-3 | TRBV6-5 | TGTGCCAGCAGCAATGGCGGCACAGATACGCAGTATTTT | CASSNGGTDTQYF
NA | NA | TRBJ2-1 | TRBV9 | TGTGCCAGCAGCGGGAGGGGCTCCTACAATGAGCAGTTCTTC | CASSGRGSYNEQFF
TRBD1 | few | TRBJ1-1 | TRBV5-4 | TGTGCCAGCAAGAGGACAGGGGGTGGCACTGAAGCTTTCTTT | CASKRTGGGTEAFF
NA | few | TRBJ2-7 | TRBV5-6 | TGTGCCAGCAGCTTGAAGCGGAACGAGCAGTACTTC | CASSLKRNEQYF
TRBD1 | NA | TRBJ2-7 | TRBV2 | TGTGCCAGCAGTCAAGGACAGGGCTCCCCTTACGAGCAGTACTTC | CASSQGQGSPYEQYF
NA | NA | TRBJ2-5 | TRBV7-9 | TGTGCCAGCAGCTCGGTGTTGATCCTACCAAATCGGGAGACCCAGTACTTC | CASSSVLILPNRETQYF
TRBD2 | NA | TRBJ2-7 | TRBV6-5 | TGTGCCAGCAGTTACACACTAGCGGGGAACTACGAGCAGTACTTC | CASSYTLAGNYEQYF
NA | few | TRBJ1-2 | TRBV30 | TGTGCCTGCTCCCCGGGCTACACCTTC | CACSPGYTF
NA | NA | TRBJ2-5 | TRBV5-1 | TGCGCCAGCAGCTTGGCCCTGGAGACCCAGTACTTC | CASSLALETQYF
NA | NA | TRBJ1-1 | TRBV30 | TGTGCCTGGAGTAGGGGGGAGCTAACTGAAGCTTTCTTT | CAWSRGELTEAFF
TRBD2 | NA | TRBJ2-3 | TRBV4-1 | TGCGCCAGCAGCCAACCTCGCCGGGAGGGTACGCAGTATTTT | CASSQPRREGTQYF
TRBD2 | few | TRBJ2-5 | TRBV15 | TGTGCCACCGGAGGACCGAAGCGGGGGACCCAGTACTTC | CATGGPKRGTQYF
NA | NA | TRBJ2-3 | TRBV12-5 | TGTGCTAGTGGTCCCCGATTAGATACGCAGTATTTT | CASGPRLDTQYF
TRBD2 | NA | TRBJ2-3 | TRBV14 | TGTGCCAGCAGCCTACTAGCGGGAGAACGCAGCACAGATACGCAGTATTTT | CASSLLAGERSTDTQYF